The entry below gives a single T cell receptor (beta chain) sequence along with its context. Its specificity is unknown. This sample was included in a study of cytomegalovirus exposure and HLA in healthy donors. General study points: Owing to their indistinguishability, certain V segments, notably TRBV6-2 and TRBV6-3, were excluded. It was approximately 150 TCR beta chains that were listed as cytomegalovirus-associated. Reported performance of the classifier showed diagnosis of cytomegalovirus status with high specificity and sensitivity.

V was pared by 6 bases and J by 1 base, with 6 bases of the junction left unmatched. CDR3 size: 15 residues. Germline V gene sequence: CDR1 KGHSH, CDR2 LQKENI. Amplification used 60 Vbeta primers and 13 Jbeta primers. Data came from immunoSEQ multiplex PCR; TCRdb stores just in-frame clones and leaves some out. The specimen's table records 160,000 or so clones. The chain is built from TRBV18 and TRBJ2-7, with TRBD1 matching over 10 bases. Specimen: PBMCs. The receptor's source is a man younger than 45 in good health and CMV-seronegative. The CDR3 region has the DNA TGTGCCAGCTCGCGGGACAGGGGAACATCCTACGAGCAGTACTTC. It yields the protein CASSRDRGTSYEQYF.